Listed here are 10 T cell receptor beta chains from one sample, sequenced in a study of control samples from healthy donors and cancer patients. Using immunoSEQ multiplex PCR, the repertoire was profiled, and TCRdb retains in-frame clones only, with some absent. The sample carries roughly 150,000 clones, around 90% recorded once. Sequenced sample: blood. The receptors were sampled from a man aged 25 to 45 in good health.

Only a few counts were recorded for this clone. Other DNA sequences in this specimen translate into the identical CDR3. The chain uses TRBV7-2 and TRBJ1-5, with D possibly being TRBD1 (5 bases). Germline CDR1 SGHTA, CDR2 FQGNSA. V dropped 1 base and J dropped 6 bases, with 10 bases sitting between them. The CDR3 spans 14 residues. This CDR3 is CASSLGGGGQPQHF. CDR3 nucleotides: TGTGCCAGCAGCTTAGGTGGGGGGGGTCAGCCCCAGCATTTT.

This clone was recorded only once. The chain is built from TRBV3-1 (or the pseudogene TRBV3-2) and TRBJ2-7; D is ambiguous. The V and J ends lost 1 base and 3 bases respectively, with 4 bases between them. This CDR3 comprises 12 residues. The germline V gene encodes CDR1 LGHDT and CDR2 YNNKEL (reference sequence). CDR3 sequence (DNA): TGTGCCAGCAGCCAAGGTCTCTACGAGCAGTACTTC. Amino acids: CASSQGLYEQYF.

The gene calls are TRBV6-5 and TRBJ2-7, with D perhaps matching TRBD2 (5 bases). V shed 0 bases and J shed 6 bases, with 12 bases lying between them. The CDR3 spans 14 residues. The V gene's germline CDR1 is MNHEY and CDR2 SVGAGI. The CDR3 DNA follows: TGTGCCAGCAGTTACTCCGGTACTCGGGGCGAGCAGTACTTC. Its protein is CASSYSGTRGEQYF.

This clone was picked up one time. J is TRBJ2-3 and V is TRBV5-8, with D possibly being TRBD2 (5 bases). Per the germline V gene, CDR1 is SGHTS and CDR2 is YDEGEE. Trimming cost V 4 bases and J 2 bases, with 11 bases left between them. The CDR3 sequence is 14 residues long. The CDR3 protein is CASSKRGITDTQYF. The CDR3 DNA follows: TGTGCCAGCAGCAAAAGAGGGATCACAGATACGCAGTATTTT.

J is TRBJ1-4 and V is TRBV24-1; D is undetermined. Trimming took 9 bases from V and 4 from J, leaving 5 bases between them. CDR1 is KGHDR and CDR2 is SFDVKD in the germline V gene. This CDR3 has 11 amino acids. For the CDR3, the DNA is TGTGCCACCGCCGATAATGAAAAACTGTTTTTT. It codes for CATADNEKLFF.

The chain joins TRBV11-2 to TRBJ2-7; 8 bases align to TRBD1. This CDR3 contains 16 residues. J lost 2 bases, V lost 5 bases, and 11 bases had no gene match. The V gene's germline CDR1 is SGHAT and CDR2 FQNNGV. In DNA form, the CDR3 reads TGTGCCAGCAGCACTACCGGGACAGGTTATACCTACGAGCAGTACTTC. Its translation is CASSTTGTGYTYEQYF.

This clone was recorded a few times. The CDR3 bases are TGTGCCAGCAGTGAATTCCTCTCAGGGGACCCTAATAATTCACCCCTCCACTTT. It encodes CASSEFLSGDPNNSPLHF. The gene calls are TRBV25-1 and TRBJ1-6; D perhaps matches TRBD1 (6 bases). CDR3 size: 18 residues. Trimming pared 1 base from V and 5 bases from J, leaving 18 bases between. Germline V gene lookup returns CDR1 MGHDK and CDR2 SYGVNS. The complete variable domain, with remaining parts taken from reference TRBV25-1 and TRBJ1-6, reads EADIYQTPRYLVIGTGKKITLECSQTMGHDKMYWYQQDPGMELHLIHYSYGVNSTEKGDLSSESTVSRIRTEHFPLTLESARPSHTSQYLCASSEFLSGDPNNSPLHFGNGTRLTVT.

The chain joins TRBV19 to TRBJ1-6; weak D call: TRBD1 (6 bases). V lost 5 bases to trimming and J lost 9 bases, with 8 bases between them. The CDR3 is 12 amino acids. Per germline, CDR1 LNHDA and CDR2 SQIVND (reference sequence). The CDR3 DNA reads TGTGCCAGTAGTCCCAGGGGTTCACCCCTCCACTTT. Translation: CASSPRGSPLHF.

V usage is TRBV19 and J usage is TRBJ2-7, with 9 bases matching TRBD1. The CDR3 is 15 amino acids. J was trimmed by 6 bases and V by 4 bases; bases with no gene match: 10. CDR1 LNHDA and CDR2 SQIVND come from the germline V gene (reference sequence). The CDR3 DNA reads as TGTGCCAGTAGTAACCTAGGACAGGGGACGACCGAGCAGTACTTC. Its translation is CASSNLGQGTTEQYF.

V and J are TRBV24-1 and TRBJ1-3; 10 nucleotides agree with TRBD1. V dropped 4 bases and J dropped 0; count of bases not matched to a gene: 17. The CDR3 has 21 amino acids. CDR1 KGHDR and CDR2 SFDVKD come from the germline V gene. CDR3 sequence (DNA): TGTGCCACCAGTGAAATAAAAAGACAGGGGGCTATCGTTATCTCTGGAAACACCATATATTTT. Its translation is CATSEIKRQGAIVISGNTIYF.